This T cell receptor (beta chain) was sequenced for a study of blood T cell repertoires in COVID-19. Assay: immunoSEQ multiplex PCR; the TCRdb copy retains only in-frame clones and omits some. The table shows around 42,000 clones, with 70% to 90% occurring only once. V was pared by 4 bases and J by 5 bases, with 21 bases between. The germline V gene encodes CDR1 SGHRS and CDR2 YFSETQ. This CDR3 is built from 16 residues. The sample consisted of peripheral blood. This rearrangement joins TRBV5-1 to TRBJ2-5; D perhaps matches TRBD2 (6 bases). This TCR came from a human donor in a cohort sampled during active COVID-19. CDR3 in amino acids: CASSLRDGGGGETQYF. CDR3 sequence (DNA): TGCGCCAGCAGCCTCCGGGACGGTGGAGGAGGGGAGACCCAGTACTTC.